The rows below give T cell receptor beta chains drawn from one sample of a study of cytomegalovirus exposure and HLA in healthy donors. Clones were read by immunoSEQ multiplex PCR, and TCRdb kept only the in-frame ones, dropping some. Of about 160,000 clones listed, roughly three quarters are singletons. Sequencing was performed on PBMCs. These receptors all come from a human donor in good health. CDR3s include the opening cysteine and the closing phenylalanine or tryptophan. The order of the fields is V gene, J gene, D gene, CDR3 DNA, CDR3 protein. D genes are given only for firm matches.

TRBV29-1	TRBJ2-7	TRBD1	TGCAGCGTTGAGACAGGGTCCTACGAGCAGTACTTC	CSVETGSYEQYF
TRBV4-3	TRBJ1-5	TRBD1	TGCGCCAGCAGCCAAAGCGGGACAGGGGATCAGCCCCAGCATTTT	CASSQSGTGDQPQHF
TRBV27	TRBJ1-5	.	TGTGCCAGCAGTTCCGGTTATAGCAATCAGCCCCAGCATTTT	CASSSGYSNQPQHF
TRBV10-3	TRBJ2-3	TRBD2	TGTGCCATCAGACCTCAGCGGGATGGCGAAGATACGCAGTATTTT	CAIRPQRDGEDTQYF
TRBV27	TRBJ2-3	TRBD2	TGTGCCAGCAGTTTATATAGCGGGTCTACAGATACGCAGTATTTT	CASSLYSGSTDTQYF
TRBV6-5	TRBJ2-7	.	TGTGCCAGCAGTTACCCGAAAGGTAGAGGGAACTACGAGCAGTACTTC	CASSYPKGRGNYEQYF
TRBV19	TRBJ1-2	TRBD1	TGTGCCAGTAGTAGGAGGGGACAGGGTACCGGCTACACCTTC	CASSRRGQGTGYTF
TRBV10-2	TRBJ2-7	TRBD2	TGCGCCAGCAGCGAGGAGGGACTAGCGGGATGGTACGAGCAGTACTTC	CASSEEGLAGWYEQYF
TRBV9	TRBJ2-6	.	TGTGCCAGCAGCGTAGGGAGCTCTGGGGCCAACGTCCTGACTTTC	CASSVGSSGANVLTF
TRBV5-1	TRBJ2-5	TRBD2	TGCGCCAGCACAAAAGGACTAGCGGTCCCGGAGGAGACCCAGTACTTC	CASTKGLAVPEETQYF
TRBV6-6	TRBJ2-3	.	TGTGCCAGCAGTCCCCCGGGACTCGAAGGTGCAGATACGCAGTATTTT	CASSPPGLEGADTQYF
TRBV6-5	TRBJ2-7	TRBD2	TGTGCCAGCAGTTACTATGCGGGAGTCTACGAGCAGTACTTC	CASSYYAGVYEQYF
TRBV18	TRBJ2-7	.	TGTGCCAGCTCACCACCGGGGGGGCTCACCTACGAGCAGTACTTC	CASSPPGGLTYEQYF
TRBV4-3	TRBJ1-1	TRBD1	TGCGCCAGCAGCCAAGGACAGGGTAAGAACACTGAAGCTTTCTTT	CASSQGQGKNTEAFF
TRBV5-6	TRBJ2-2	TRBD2	TGTGCCAGCAGCGTGGGGACTAGCGGGAGCCACGGGGAGCTGTTTTTT	CASSVGTSGSHGELFF